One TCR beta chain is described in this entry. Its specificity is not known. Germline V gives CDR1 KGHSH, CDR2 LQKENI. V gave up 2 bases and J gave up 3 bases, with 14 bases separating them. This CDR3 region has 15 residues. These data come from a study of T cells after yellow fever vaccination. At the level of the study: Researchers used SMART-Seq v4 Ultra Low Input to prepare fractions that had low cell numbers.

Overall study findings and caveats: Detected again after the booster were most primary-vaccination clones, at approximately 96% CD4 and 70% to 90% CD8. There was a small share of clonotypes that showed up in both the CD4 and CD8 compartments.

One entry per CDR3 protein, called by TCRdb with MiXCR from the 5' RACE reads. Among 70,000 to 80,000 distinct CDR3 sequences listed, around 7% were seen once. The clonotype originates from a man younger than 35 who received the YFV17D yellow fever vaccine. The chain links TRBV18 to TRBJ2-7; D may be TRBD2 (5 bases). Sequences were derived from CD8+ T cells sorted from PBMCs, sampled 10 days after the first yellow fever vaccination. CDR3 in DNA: TGTGCCAGCTCACCAGAGGCAGGAGGAGGCTACGAGCAGTACTTC. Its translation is CASSPEAGGGYEQYF.